These 10 T cell receptor beta chains were all obtained from the same sample, sequenced in a study of blood T cell repertoires in COVID-19. The method was immunoSEQ multiplex PCR; TCRdb's version includes in-frame clones alone and lacks a portion of them. The sample includes about 190,000 clones, roughly nine tenths of them seen just once. Material for sequencing was peripheral blood. The receptors come from a man in his 60s with active or convalescent COVID-19.

V usage is TRBV10-3 and J usage is TRBJ1-5; TRBD1 is a possible D gene (6 bases). The CDR3 consists of 12 residues. CDR1 ENHRY and CDR2 SYGVKD come from the germline V gene. The V end was cut by 9 bases, the J end by 3 bases, with 9 bases between. The CDR3 DNA reads TGTGCCATACAGGGTCCCAATCAGCCCCAGCATTTT. Protein sequence: CAIQGPNQPQHF.

This clone appeared once. In DNA, the CDR3 is TGTGCCAGCAGCCGCGGACAGGGATACACCTTC. Its translation is CASSRGQGYTF. J is TRBJ1-2 and V is TRBV6-5, with TRBD1 matching 8 bases. This CDR3 has 11 amino acids. Germline V lookup: CDR1 MNHEY, CDR2 SVGAGI. Germline trimming cut 6 bases from V and 11 bases from J; bases unmatched to any gene: 5.

The chain combines TRBV7-2 with TRBJ2-7, with D possibly being TRBD2 (7 bases). This CDR3 has 16 residues. V lost 4 bases, J lost 4 bases, and 20 bases lay in between. CDR1 and CDR2 from the germline V gene are SGHTA and FQGNSA. This CDR3 is CASSSLRGGPRYEQYF. CDR3 coding DNA: TGTGCCAGCAGCTCCTTGAGGGGGGGCCCGCGGTACGAGCAGTACTTC.

This sequence joins TRBV12-5 and TRBJ1-5; 11 bases agree with TRBD1. From germline, CDR1 is LGHNT and CDR2 FRNRAP. CDR3 length equals 20 residues. The junction had 12 bases not matched to a gene; V was cut back by 0 bases and J by 2 bases. The CDR3 DNA reads as TGTGCTAGTGGTTTGGTTTATTGGGGACAGGGGGAGTGGGGCAATCAGCCCCAGCATTTT. It specifies CASGLVYWGQGEWGNQPQHF.

The chain is built from TRBV9 and TRBJ2-3; D is possibly TRBD2 (6 bases). V shed 4 bases and J shed 1 base, with 16 bases lying between them. Germline lookup yields CDR1 SGDLS and CDR2 YYNGEE. The CDR3 loop spans 16 amino acids. The chain's CDR3 is CASSHSGVAGTDTQYF. The CDR3 DNA follows: TGTGCCAGCAGCCATTCTGGGGTAGCGGGCACAGATACGCAGTATTTT.

The rearrangement uses TRBV11-2 and TRBJ1-6, with no clear D. This CDR3 contains 12 residues. Trimming removed 2 bases at V and 7 bases at J, with 3 bases between. Germline V gene data show CDR1 as SGHAT and CDR2 as FQNNGV. The CDR3: CASSLQNSPLHF. The CDR3 nucleotides are TGTGCCAGCAGCTTACAGAATTCACCCCTCCACTTT. The full variable domain, its missing parts supplied by reference TRBV11-2 and TRBJ1-6, is EAGVAQSPRYKIIEKRQSVAFWCNPISGHATLYWYQQILGQGPKLLIQFQNNGVVDDSQLPKDRFSAERLKGVDSTLKIQPAKLEDSAVYLCASSLQNSPLHFGNGTRLTVT.

The chain has TRBV15 and TRBJ1-1, with D perhaps TRBD1 (6 bases). V lost 1 base and J 6 bases, leaving 21 bases between the germline ends. The CDR3 extends over 17 amino acids. Germline lookup yields CDR1 LNHNV and CDR2 YYDKDF (reference sequence). CDR3 sequence reads: CATSRVRDTKRGPEAFF. The CDR3 DNA reads TGTGCCACCAGCAGAGTTCGGGACACTAAAAGGGGCCCTGAAGCTTTCTTT.

The gene calls are TRBV4-2 and TRBJ1-2, with 12 bases fitting TRBD1. This CDR3 is built from 18 residues. Germline lookup yields CDR1 LGHNA and CDR2 YNFKEQ. The ends lost 1 base at V and 2 bases at J; junction bases unmatched: 8. Here the CDR3 reads CASSQVGWGQGANYGYTF. CDR3 DNA sequence: TGTGCCAGCAGCCAAGTAGGGTGGGGACAGGGGGCGAACTATGGCTACACCTTC.

The chain employs TRBV10-2 and TRBJ2-5; maybe TRBD1 (6 bases). The germline CDR1 and CDR2 sequences are WSHSY and SAAADI. The germline V and J ends were trimmed by 6 bases and 7 bases, with 15 bases remaining between them. This CDR3 spans 13 amino acids. The CDR3 DNA reads TGCGCCAGCAGCCAGGGGAGTGTGGGGACCCAGTACTTC. Protein product: CASSQGSVGTQYF.

The V call is TRBV15, the J call TRBJ2-7; weak D call: TRBD2 (5 bases). This CDR3 has 15 residues. V was shortened by 0 bases and J by 11 bases, with 20 bases between the two germline ends. Looked up from germline, CDR1 is LNHNV and CDR2 is YYDKDF (reference sequence). The CDR3 bases are TGTGCCACCAGCAGAGAATTGCCGGCTGGATGGGAGAAGTACTTC. Protein product: CATSRELPAGWEKYF.